Below, one T cell receptor beta chain is given with its context. Its specificity is not known. These data are taken from a study of siplizumab effects on memory and regulatory T cells. Overall study results and limits: Contribution to the alloresponse seemed major for naive T cells, which also seemed more diverse than memory cells.

Produced via immunoSEQ multiplex PCR; TCRdb's table is partial and in-frame only. The table records fewer than 80,000 clones, 93% of them present only once. Trimming removed 0 bases from V and 7 bases from J; junction bases left unmatched: 10. This CDR3 spans 17 amino acids. Germline V lookup: CDR1 SGHAT, CDR2 FQNNGV. The chain joins TRBV11-2 to TRBJ2-2; 8 positions match TRBD1. The source is a human donor in good health. The sample comprised CD8+ T cells sorted from blood. The CDR3 sequence: CASSLEVYRGFGGELFF. The CDR3 DNA reads TGTGCCAGCAGCTTAGAAGTTTACAGGGGGTTCGGCGGGGAGCTGTTTTTT.